Listed below are T cell receptor beta chains from one sample, sequenced in a study of CD8+ T cells in alopecia areata. Generated by immunoSEQ multiplex PCR, the TCRdb table keeps only in-frame clones and is missing some. The sample lists over 70,000 clones; around 61% were seen once. Sequencing used CD8+ T cells sorted from blood, obtained at week 24, from a patient treated with tofacitinib. These receptors were taken from a human donor with alopecia areata. Each CDR3 is given with its conserved first and last residue. Each record gives: D gene, J gene, clone size, V gene, CDR3 DNA, CDR3 protein. D genes are given only for firm matches. Some rows have no size entry. The others give once, few or many, or a class for an expanded clone.

d_call: TRBD2; j_call: TRBJ2-7; clone_size: .; v_call: TRBV13; cdr3_nt: TGTGCCAGCAGTGGGGGACTAGCGGACTACGAGCAGTACTTC; cdr3_aa: CASSGGLADYEQYF
d_call: .; j_call: TRBJ1-4; clone_size: .; v_call: TRBV10-3; cdr3_nt: TGTGCCATCAGTGAGTCGTACACAGTTGCAACTAATGAAAAACTGTTTTTT; cdr3_aa: CAISESYTVATNEKLFF
d_call: .; j_call: TRBJ1-1; clone_size: .; v_call: TRBV7-9; cdr3_nt: TGTGCCAGCAGCCACGTGTTTGAAGCTTTCTTT; cdr3_aa: CASSHVFEAFF
d_call: .; j_call: TRBJ2-7; clone_size: few; v_call: TRBV29-1; cdr3_nt: TGCAGCGTTGTGGCTCCATCCTACGAGCAGTACTTC; cdr3_aa: CSVVAPSYEQYF
d_call: .; j_call: TRBJ2-7; clone_size: .; v_call: TRBV27; cdr3_nt: TGTGCCAGCAGTTTATCGATCCTGCACGAGCAGTACTTC; cdr3_aa: CASSLSILHEQYF
d_call: .; j_call: TRBJ2-4; clone_size: .; v_call: TRBV5-6; cdr3_nt: TGTGCCAGCAGCTTCCAAGCCAAAAACATTCAGTACTTC; cdr3_aa: CASSFQAKNIQYF
d_call: TRBD2; j_call: TRBJ2-1; clone_size: .; v_call: TRBV15; cdr3_nt: TGTGCCACCAGCCGGGGACTAGCGGGAGGGCTGTACAATGAGCAGTTCTTC; cdr3_aa: CATSRGLAGGLYNEQFF
d_call: .; j_call: TRBJ1-2; clone_size: .; v_call: TRBV4-3; cdr3_nt: TGCGCCAGCAGCCCCAACCAACAAACAGGGCGCTATGGCTACACCTTC; cdr3_aa: CASSPNQQTGRYGYTF
d_call: .; j_call: TRBJ1-2; clone_size: .; v_call: TRBV4-3; cdr3_nt: TGCGCCAGCAGCCAAGATCACGGGACCTCATCCCATGGCTACACCTTC; cdr3_aa: CASSQDHGTSSHGYTF
d_call: .; j_call: TRBJ2-2; clone_size: .; v_call: TRBV7-2; cdr3_nt: TGTGCCAGCAGCCGTGGAGGTGGGGGGACGCACACCGGGGAGCTGTTTTTT; cdr3_aa: CASSRGGGGTHTGELFF
d_call: .; j_call: TRBJ2-5; clone_size: few; v_call: TRBV6-5; cdr3_nt: TGTGCCAGCAGTGAACCTACAGGACAAGAGACCCAGTACTTC; cdr3_aa: CASSEPTGQETQYF
d_call: .; j_call: TRBJ2-1; clone_size: .; v_call: TRBV2; cdr3_nt: TGTGCCAGCTTTAGCAATGAGCAGTTCTTC; cdr3_aa: CASFSNEQFF
d_call: TRBD1; j_call: TRBJ2-1; clone_size: .; v_call: TRBV29-1; cdr3_nt: TGCAGCGTGACCGGGACAGGGGGCAATGAGCAGTTCTTC; cdr3_aa: CSVTGTGGNEQFF
d_call: .; j_call: TRBJ2-4; clone_size: few; v_call: TRBV4-1; cdr3_nt: TGCGCCAGCAGCCAAGAGGGATTGGGGGCCAAAAACATTCAGTACTTC; cdr3_aa: CASSQEGLGAKNIQYF
d_call: .; j_call: TRBJ2-5; clone_size: .; v_call: TRBV7-9; cdr3_nt: TGTGCCAGCAGCTTTCTTCACAGCCAAGAGACCCAGTACTTC; cdr3_aa: CASSFLHSQETQYF
d_call: .; j_call: TRBJ2-2; clone_size: once; v_call: TRBV7-2; cdr3_nt: TGTGCCAGCCAACCGACTGCCCCGAGCACCGGGGAGCTGTTTTTT; cdr3_aa: CASQPTAPSTGELFF
d_call: .; j_call: TRBJ1-1; clone_size: .; v_call: TRBV18; cdr3_nt: TGTGCCAGCCATCCCGGTAGGAACACTGAAGCTTTCTTT; cdr3_aa: CASHPGRNTEAFF
d_call: .; j_call: TRBJ1-1; clone_size: .; v_call: TRBV14; cdr3_nt: TGTGCCAGCAGCCAAGGAACGAGCTTGAACACTGAAGCTTTCTTT; cdr3_aa: CASSQGTSLNTEAFF
d_call: .; j_call: TRBJ1-1; clone_size: .; v_call: TRBV5-1; cdr3_nt: TGCGCCAGCAGCTTCGAGCCGGACACTGAAGCTTTCTTT; cdr3_aa: CASSFEPDTEAFF
d_call: .; j_call: TRBJ2-2; clone_size: .; v_call: TRBV27; cdr3_nt: TGTGCCAGCAGTTTATTAGGGACCGGGGAGCTGTTTTTT; cdr3_aa: CASSLLGTGELFF
d_call: TRBD2; j_call: TRBJ2-7; clone_size: .; v_call: TRBV6-1; cdr3_nt: TGTGCCAGCAGTGAAGCGGCGGGGGAAACCTACGAGCAGTACTTC; cdr3_aa: CASSEAAGETYEQYF
d_call: TRBD2; j_call: TRBJ2-3; clone_size: .; v_call: TRBV29-1; cdr3_nt: TGCAGCGCCCCGAGGCGGACACCCTCTGTACTAGCGGGGGGCGGTCGCCGGGGTCCGCAGTATTTT; cdr3_aa: CSAPRRTPSVLAGGGRRGPQYF
d_call: .; j_call: TRBJ2-1; clone_size: .; v_call: TRBV19; cdr3_nt: TGTGCCACAGTATGGAGTCTTGAGCAGTTCTTC; cdr3_aa: CATVWSLEQFF
d_call: .; j_call: TRBJ2-7; clone_size: .; v_call: TRBV28; cdr3_nt: TGTGCCAGCGGCGGCTCCTACGAGCAGTACTTC; cdr3_aa: CASGGSYEQYF
d_call: TRBD2; j_call: TRBJ2-7; clone_size: .; v_call: TRBV6-6; cdr3_nt: TGTGCCAGCAGCCCCTTCCCGGGGGGCGAGCAGTACTTC; cdr3_aa: CASSPFPGGEQYF
d_call: TRBD1; j_call: TRBJ2-3; clone_size: once; v_call: TRBV7-6; cdr3_nt: TGTGCCAGCAGTCCACAGGGGGTTAGCACAGATACGCAGTATTTT; cdr3_aa: CASSPQGVSTDTQYF
d_call: .; j_call: TRBJ1-6; clone_size: .; v_call: TRBV23-1; cdr3_nt: TGCGCCAGCAGTCATCCAGGTTTTTATAATTCACCCCTCCACTTT; cdr3_aa: CASSHPGFYNSPLHF
d_call: .; j_call: TRBJ1-1; clone_size: once; v_call: TRBV27; cdr3_nt: TGTGCCAGCACAAATGGACTCACTGAAGCTTTCTTT; cdr3_aa: CASTNGLTEAFF
d_call: TRBD1; j_call: TRBJ2-7; clone_size: .; v_call: TRBV5-8; cdr3_nt: TGTGCCAGCAGCTTGGAGACAGGGGGCTACGAGCAGTACTTC; cdr3_aa: CASSLETGGYEQYF
d_call: .; j_call: TRBJ2-5; clone_size: once; v_call: TRBV27; cdr3_nt: TGTGCCAGCAGTTTATACCGGGGCAAAGAGACCCAGTACTTC; cdr3_aa: CASSLYRGKETQYF
d_call: .; j_call: TRBJ2-1; clone_size: once; v_call: TRBV27; cdr3_nt: TGTGCCAGTAACAGGGGAGGGTACAATGAGCAGTTCTTC; cdr3_aa: CASNRGGYNEQFF
d_call: TRBD1; j_call: TRBJ2-7; clone_size: .; v_call: TRBV6-5; cdr3_nt: TGTGCCAGCAGTTACGGGACAGCCCTCTCCTACGAGCAGTACTTC; cdr3_aa: CASSYGTALSYEQYF
d_call: .; j_call: TRBJ2-1; clone_size: .; v_call: TRBV9; cdr3_nt: TGTGCCAGCAGCGCAGACAGCGGTGAGCAGTTCTTC; cdr3_aa: CASSADSGEQFF
d_call: .; j_call: TRBJ2-1; clone_size: .; v_call: TRBV7-3; cdr3_nt: TGTGCCAGCAGCACAACCAACAATGAGCAGTTCTTC; cdr3_aa: CASSTTNNEQFF
d_call: .; j_call: TRBJ2-5; clone_size: .; v_call: TRBV28; cdr3_nt: TGTGCCAGCAACCACGGTGTTGGAGAGTCAGAGACCCAGTACTTC; cdr3_aa: CASNHGVGESETQYF
d_call: .; j_call: TRBJ1-1; clone_size: .; v_call: TRBV27; cdr3_nt: TGTGCCAGCAGTTGGGTAGGGGGCACTGAAGCTTTCTTT; cdr3_aa: CASSWVGGTEAFF
d_call: .; j_call: TRBJ2-5; clone_size: .; v_call: TRBV27; cdr3_nt: TGTGCCAGCAGTTTATTAGGCAGTCAAGAGACCCAGTACTTC; cdr3_aa: CASSLLGSQETQYF
d_call: .; j_call: TRBJ1-5; clone_size: .; v_call: TRBV6-6; cdr3_nt: TGTGCCAGCAGTTACGCCTTAAATAGCAATCAGCCCCAGCATTTT; cdr3_aa: CASSYALNSNQPQHF
d_call: TRBD2; j_call: TRBJ2-1; clone_size: few; v_call: TRBV27; cdr3_nt: TGTGCCAGCAGTATCGGACTAGCTCCATACTCCTACAATGAGCAGTTCTTC; cdr3_aa: CASSIGLAPYSYNEQFF
d_call: .; j_call: TRBJ2-1; clone_size: few; v_call: TRBV27; cdr3_nt: TGTGCCAGCAGTTCACAAAGTTCCTACAATGAGCAGTTCTTC; cdr3_aa: CASSSQSSYNEQFF
d_call: .; j_call: TRBJ1-5; clone_size: few; v_call: TRBV27; cdr3_nt: TGTGCCAGCAGCCTCGGTAGCAATCAGCCCCAGCATTTT; cdr3_aa: CASSLGSNQPQHF
d_call: .; j_call: TRBJ2-7; clone_size: .; v_call: TRBV9; cdr3_nt: TGTGCCAGCAGTGGTTACGGGCTCGCTCGGGACGAGCAGTACTTC; cdr3_aa: CASSGYGLARDEQYF
d_call: .; j_call: TRBJ2-2; clone_size: .; v_call: TRBV29-1; cdr3_nt: TGCAGCGCCCAGGACAGTTCAGTGACCGGGGAGCTGTTTTTT; cdr3_aa: CSAQDSSVTGELFF
d_call: .; j_call: TRBJ2-7; clone_size: .; v_call: TRBV30; cdr3_nt: TGTGCCTGGAGTGTACTACAGGCCACCTACGAGCAGTACTTC; cdr3_aa: CAWSVLQATYEQYF
d_call: .; j_call: TRBJ1-2; clone_size: .; v_call: TRBV29-1; cdr3_nt: TGCAGCGTTTTTGACGTTGGAGGGACTTATGGCTACACCTTC; cdr3_aa: CSVFDVGGTYGYTF
d_call: .; j_call: TRBJ1-1; clone_size: .; v_call: TRBV9; cdr3_nt: TGTGCCAGCAGCGCAGACTATCGATGGGGGAGCACTGAAGCTTTCTTT; cdr3_aa: CASSADYRWGSTEAFF
d_call: .; j_call: TRBJ2-1; clone_size: few; v_call: TRBV10-3; cdr3_nt: TGTGCCATCAGTGAGGGCGAGACAGCGAGCTCCTACAATGAGCAGTTCTTC; cdr3_aa: CAISEGETASSYNEQFF
d_call: .; j_call: TRBJ2-1; clone_size: .; v_call: TRBV4-2; cdr3_nt: TGTGCCAGCAGCCAAGTTTTAAACTCCTACAATGAGCAGTTCTTC; cdr3_aa: CASSQVLNSYNEQFF
d_call: .; j_call: TRBJ2-3; clone_size: few; v_call: TRBV29-1; cdr3_nt: TGCAGCGTTGAAAAGCCACTAGACCACACAGATACGCAGTATTTT; cdr3_aa: CSVEKPLDHTDTQYF
d_call: TRBD1; j_call: TRBJ2-7; clone_size: once; v_call: TRBV5-4; cdr3_nt: TGTGCCAGCAGCGTGGGACAGGGGGCAACCTACGAGCAGTACTTC; cdr3_aa: CASSVGQGATYEQYF
d_call: .; j_call: TRBJ2-7; clone_size: .; v_call: TRBV27; cdr3_nt: TGTGCCAGCAGGACCGGGACATTCTCCTACGAGCAGTACTTC; cdr3_aa: CASRTGTFSYEQYF
d_call: .; j_call: TRBJ1-5; clone_size: many; v_call: TRBV27; cdr3_nt: TGTGCCAGCAGTTTATCTCTGGGGGATAGCAATCAGCCCCAGCATTTT; cdr3_aa: CASSLSLGDSNQPQHF
d_call: .; j_call: TRBJ1-5; clone_size: .; v_call: TRBV7-2; cdr3_nt: TGTGCCAGCAGCTTAGTCATTCAGTCAAATCAGCCCCAGCATTTT; cdr3_aa: CASSLVIQSNQPQHF
d_call: TRBD2; j_call: TRBJ2-1; clone_size: .; v_call: TRBV4-1; cdr3_nt: TGCGCCAGCAGTCCGACTAGCGGGGGGGTCAATGAGCAGTTCTTC; cdr3_aa: CASSPTSGGVNEQFF
d_call: .; j_call: TRBJ2-7; clone_size: .; v_call: TRBV7-2; cdr3_nt: TGTGCCAGCAGCTTCTCTACTGGAGAGCAGTACTTC; cdr3_aa: CASSFSTGEQYF
d_call: .; j_call: TRBJ2-7; clone_size: .; v_call: TRBV4-1; cdr3_nt: TGCGCCAGCAGCCAAACACGTAACTCCTACGAGCAGTACTTC; cdr3_aa: CASSQTRNSYEQYF